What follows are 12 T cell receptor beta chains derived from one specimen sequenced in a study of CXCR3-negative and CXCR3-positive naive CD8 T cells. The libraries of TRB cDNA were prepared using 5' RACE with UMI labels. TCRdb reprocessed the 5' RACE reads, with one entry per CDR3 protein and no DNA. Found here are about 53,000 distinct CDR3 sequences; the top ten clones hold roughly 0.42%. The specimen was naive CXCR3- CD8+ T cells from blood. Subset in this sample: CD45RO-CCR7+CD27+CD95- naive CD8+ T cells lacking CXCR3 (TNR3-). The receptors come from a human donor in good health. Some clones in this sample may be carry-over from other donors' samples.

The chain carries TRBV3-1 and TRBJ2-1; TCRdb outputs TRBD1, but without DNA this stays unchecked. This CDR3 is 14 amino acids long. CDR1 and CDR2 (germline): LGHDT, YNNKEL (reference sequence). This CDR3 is CASSPPHGDNEQFF.

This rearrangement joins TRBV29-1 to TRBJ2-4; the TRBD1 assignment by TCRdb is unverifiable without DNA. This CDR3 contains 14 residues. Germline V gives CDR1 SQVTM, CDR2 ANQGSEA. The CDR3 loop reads CSVYTGGVKNIQYF.

CDR3 protein: CASSRTGLTYEQYF. This chain links TRBV6-5 with TRBJ2-7; TCRdb outputs TRBD1, but without DNA this stays unchecked. This CDR3 is 14 amino acids long. CDR1 and CDR2 from the germline V gene are MNHEY and SVGAGI.

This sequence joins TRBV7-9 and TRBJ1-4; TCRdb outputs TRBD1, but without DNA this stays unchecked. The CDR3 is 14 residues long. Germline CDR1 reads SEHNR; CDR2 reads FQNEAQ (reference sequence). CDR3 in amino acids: CASSWGHLDEKLFF.

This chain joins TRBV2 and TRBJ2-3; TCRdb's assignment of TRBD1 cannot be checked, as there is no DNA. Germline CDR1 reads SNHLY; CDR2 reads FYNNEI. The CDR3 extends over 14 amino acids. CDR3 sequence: CASSWDGATDTQYF.

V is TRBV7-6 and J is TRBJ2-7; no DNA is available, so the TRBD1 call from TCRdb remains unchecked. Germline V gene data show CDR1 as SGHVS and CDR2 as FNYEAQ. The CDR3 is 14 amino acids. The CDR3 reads CASSPGDGSYEQYF.

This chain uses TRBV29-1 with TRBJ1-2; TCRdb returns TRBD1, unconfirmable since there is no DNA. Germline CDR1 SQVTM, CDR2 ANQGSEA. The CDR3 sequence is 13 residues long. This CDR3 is CSVEGSPGSGYTF.

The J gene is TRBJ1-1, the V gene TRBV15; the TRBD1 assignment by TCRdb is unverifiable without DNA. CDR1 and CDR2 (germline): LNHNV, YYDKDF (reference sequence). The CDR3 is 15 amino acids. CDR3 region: CATSRDRETKTEAFF.

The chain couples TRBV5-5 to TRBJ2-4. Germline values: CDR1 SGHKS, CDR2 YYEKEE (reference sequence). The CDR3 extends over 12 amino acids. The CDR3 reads CASSLAGRRKYF.

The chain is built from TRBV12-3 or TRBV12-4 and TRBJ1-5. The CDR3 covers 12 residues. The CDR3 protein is CASKNSNQPQHF.

CDR3 sequence: CASSLGYGGGMEELFF. V gene TRBV7-7 combines with J gene TRBJ2-2; with no DNA, the TCRdb D assignment of TRBD1 cannot be verified. The CDR3 totals 16 residues. Germline V gene data show CDR1 as SSHAT and CDR2 as FNYEAQ (reference sequence).

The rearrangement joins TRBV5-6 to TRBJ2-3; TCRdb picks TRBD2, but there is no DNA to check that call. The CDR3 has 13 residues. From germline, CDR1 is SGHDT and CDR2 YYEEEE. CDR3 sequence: CASSLGGADTQYF.